The 11 T cell receptor beta chains below all came from one sample that was sequenced in a study of cytomegalovirus exposure and HLA in healthy donors. In the PCR, 60 Vbeta and 13 Jbeta primers were used. Assay used: immunoSEQ multiplex PCR; TCRdb lists only in-frame clones, some missing. The sample table includes fewer than 150,000 clones. Material: PBMCs. The source of these receptors is a man between 18 and 35 years old in good health and CMV-seronegative.

The chain employs TRBV30 and TRBJ1-2; D might be TRBD1 (6 bases). The V end was cut by 5 bases, the J end by 2 bases, with 15 bases between. This CDR3 has 14 residues. Germline V lookup: CDR1 GTSNPN, CDR2 SVGIG (reference sequence). CDR3 coding DNA: TGTGCCTGGGGCCGGGACAAGATAAACTATGGCTACACCTTC. It encodes CAWGRDKINYGYTF.

The chain couples TRBV4-1 to TRBJ1-3; perhaps TRBD1 as D (6 bases). The germline V and J ends were trimmed by 0 bases and 0 bases, with 18 bases remaining between them. This CDR3 contains 19 residues. Germline V lookup: CDR1 MGHRA, CDR2 YSYEKL. The CDR3 region is CASSQDPPEDRFSGNTIYF. The DNA for the CDR3 is TGCGCCAGCAGCCAAGATCCTCCCGAGGACAGATTCTCTGGAAACACCATATATTTT.

This chain links TRBV19 with TRBJ1-3; D perhaps matches TRBD1 (5 bases). V was pared by 3 bases and J by 0 bases, with 12 bases between. Germline CDR1 is LNHDA and CDR2 is SQIVND (reference sequence). The CDR3 loop spans 16 amino acids. The CDR3 nucleotides are TGTGCCAGTAGTATTTTAGGGACTCGCTCTGGAAACACCATATATTTT. Translation: CASSILGTRSGNTIYF.

The genes are TRBV7-9 and TRBJ1-5; possible D gene TRBD1, 6 bases. The germline CDR1 and CDR2 sequences are SEHNR and FQNEAQ (reference sequence). This CDR3 spans 14 amino acids. With 7 bases removed from V and 3 bases from J, the gap between germline ends came to 13 bases. CDR3 sequence: CASTSTGSNQPQHF. DNA of the CDR3: TGTGCCAGCACCTCGACAGGATCCAATCAGCCCCAGCATTTT.

The chain is built from TRBV19 and TRBJ1-1; unclear D gene. This CDR3 comprises 13 residues. The V and J ends lost 10 bases and 3 bases respectively, with 15 bases between them. Germline V gene sequence: CDR1 LNHDA, CDR2 SQIVND (reference sequence). The CDR3 here is CATSGRTYTEAFF. CDR3 in DNA: TGTGCCACAAGCGGACGGACGTACACTGAAGCTTTCTTT.

This chain uses TRBV11-2 with TRBJ2-2; D is ambiguous. CDR3 length equals 14 residues. The germline V gene encodes CDR1 SGHAT and CDR2 FQNNGV. Trimming took 1 base from V and 7 from J, leaving 10 bases between them. CDR3 residues: CASSLAQKNGELFF. CDR3 coding DNA: TGTGCCAGCAGCTTAGCTCAGAAGAACGGGGAGCTGTTTTTT.

The rearrangement links TRBV5-4 to TRBJ2-1; tentative D call: TRBD2 (6 bases). The CDR3 runs 15 residues. CDR1 is SGHNT and CDR2 is YYREEE in the germline V gene (reference sequence). The ends were cut back, 4 bases at V and 7 bases at J, with 18 bases in the middle. The CDR3 DNA sequence: TGTGCCAGCAGCCAGGACGGGGGAGTCAGAAATGAGCAGTTCTTC. Its protein is CASSQDGGVRNEQFF.

This chain connects TRBV5-6 to TRBJ1-2; TRBD1 matches at 9 bases. Germline CDR1 SGHDT, CDR2 YYEEEE. Trimming took 2 bases from V and 11 from J; bases not matched to a gene: 7. The CDR3 loop spans 13 amino acids. CDR3 nucleotides: TGTGCCAGCAGCTTAGGCACAGGGGGCTTGTACACCTTC. This encodes CASSLGTGGLYTF.

The V call is TRBV10-2, the J call TRBJ1-5; D gene unclear. The CDR3 totals 12 residues. V lost 8 bases and J lost 0, with 5 bases in between. CDR1 is WSHSY and CDR2 is SAAADI in the germline V gene. The chain's CDR3 is CASSDSNQPQHF. CDR3 DNA sequence: TGCGCCAGCTCAGATAGCAATCAGCCCCAGCATTTT.

CDR3 loop: CASSLGAPSDPGANVLTF. The CDR3 coding sequence is TGTGCCAGCAGCTTAGGGGCCCCTTCAGACCCTGGGGCCAACGTCCTGACTTTC. The chain couples TRBV7-9 to TRBJ2-6; the D is unclear. The CDR3 contains 18 residues. The germline gives CDR1 SEHNR, CDR2 FQNEAQ (reference sequence). The V end lost 1 base, the J end lost 2 bases, and 15 bases lay between the germline ends. The whole variable domain, filled in from reference TRBV7-9 and TRBJ2-6, reads DTGVSQNPRHKITKRGQNVTFRCDPISEHNRLYWYRQTLGQGPEFLTYFQNEAQLEKSRLLSDRFSAERPKGSFSTLEIQRTEQGDSAMYLCASSLGAPSDPGANVLTFGAGSRLTVL.

V usage is TRBV5-4 and J usage is TRBJ2-5; the match to TRBD2 covers 7 bases. The CDR3 runs to 15 residues. V lost 2 bases, J lost 3 bases, and 7 bases stayed unmatched. Germline assignment: CDR1 SGHNT and CDR2 YYREEE (reference sequence). The CDR3 loop reads CASSFRTSAKETQYF. Here the CDR3 DNA reads TGTGCCAGCAGCTTCCGCACTAGCGCTAAAGAGACCCAGTACTTC. The full variable domain, its missing parts supplied by reference TRBV5-4 and TRBJ2-5, is ETGVTQSPTHLIKTRGQQVTLRCSSQSGHNTVSWYQQALGQGPQFIFQYYREEENGRGNFPPRFSGLQFPNYSSELNVNALELDDSALYLCASSFRTSAKETQYFGPGTRLLVL.